This record looks at one T cell receptor beta chain sequence and its context. This clonotype occurred many times. This clone's antigen is unknown. Base qualities are missing; no much larger clone stands one base away. The data stem from a study of T cells in Graves' hyperthyroidism and ophthalmopathy (dated by TCRdb to about 2019). A note on the overall study: To identify distinguishing TCR V-J signatures, a discovery cohort of about a hundred patients was used, comprising approximately 40 with Graves' ophthalmopathy and around 57 with stable Graves' hyperthyroidism. Prospective prediction of ophthalmopathy was tested in an independent validation cohort of some 20 hyperthyroidism patients and roughly 16 patients who later progressed to ophthalmopathy. The 100 or so discovery patients were divided at random into training and test sets in a 7:3 ratio. Thyroid tissue and blood T-cell repertoires from six or seven Graves' hyperthyroidism patients were also compared in the study. After blood sampling, hyperthyroidism patients were treated with methimazole at a starting dose of 30 mg daily, and ophthalmopathy patients were treated with high-dose intravenous methylprednisolone. TCR Vbeta CDR3 sequencing of 120 to 150 peripheral blood samples (more than 40 ophthalmopathy, about 74 hyperthyroidism and approximately 17 progressor patients) is reported in the paper. General study outcomes and caveats: Ophthalmopathy was separated from stable hyperthyroidism by a 13 V-J signature model, with approximately 86% sensitivity and just over 81% specificity obtained in cross-validation and 80%/75% obtained in testing. Sample size was not statistically predetermined, and blinding of investigators to group allocation was not performed. In validation, the model predicted progression to ophthalmopathy a median of about 6 months before onset, with about 71% sensitivity and 72.22% specificity. Most expanded thyroid clonotypes (frequency above 0.001) were also found in blood, which suggests that blood repertoires may mirror thyroid immune responses.

A patient counted as having stable Graves' hyperthyroidism if no progression to ophthalmopathy occurred over 18 months of follow-up. Hyperthyroidism patients were newly diagnosed, had a disease duration of under 2 months, and were aged 18 to 65 years. Any patient with an uncontrolled infection, another autoimmune disease, pregnancy or lactation was excluded. Clinical symptoms, serum thyroxine and TRAb, thyroid ultrasound, and orbital computed tomography formed the basis for the diagnoses. Trizol reagent was used to extract total RNA, and RNA quality was then checked on an Agilent 2100 Bioanalyzer. Reading the germline V gene (reference sequence) gives CDR1 SEHNR and CDR2 FQNEAQ. V is reduced by 2 bases and J by 3 bases, leaving a spacing of 10 bases between them. From cysteine to phenylalanine, the CDR3 is 14 amino acids long. Just the 42-base CDR3 DNA is kept, in frame starting at base 1. The TCR beta CDR3 regions were amplified from RNA transcripts. For the first round of RT-PCR on the TCR CDR3, the HTBI primer set was used together with the Qiagen OneStep RT-PCR kit. The libraries were constructed in a second round of multiplex PCR and then size-selected and purified. Libraries were sequenced paired-end with 100 bp reads on an Illumina HiSeq2000. As for the authors' bioinformatics: SOAPnuke was used to process the raw data, with reads discarded if the reads contained adapters or uncalled bases, had a mean Phred below 15, or lacked an exact constant-primer or identifier match. COPE v1.2.5 was used to merge the high-quality paired reads, and each unique nucleotide sequence was defined as a clonotype. Clonotypes were aligned to IMGT TRBV, TRBD and TRBJ reference segments using MiTCR v1.1. The analysis included only V-J combinations with a frequency above 0.0001, which together covered more than 99% of the repertoires. The TCS score was defined as F50 (clonal expansion) divided by E x V (chaos), with BLOSUM62-based TCRdist calculated between CDR3 peptides within each V-J. Welch's t-statistics and random forest reduced around 550 V-J features to roughly 13, which were used in a naive Bayes classifier (R e1071). The Morisita-Horn index was used to measure how similar the thyroid and blood repertoires were. TCRdb reworked the public reads: Q25 trimming with fastp, MiXCR clone assembly, productive beta chains retained. Records with the same CDR3 protein are collapsed into one entry carrying the most frequent genes and DNA. TCRdb, rather than the study authors, made the V and J calls. Within this sample are a few hundred thousand distinct CDR3 sequences, with under 60% of them counted one time only. Around 8% of the sample goes to the ten largest clones.

The chain is assembled from TRBV7-9 and TRBJ1-2; D gene: possibly TRBD1, on 6 matching bases. The source material was peripheral blood or thyroid tissue (not recorded which). This sequence was found in a young woman with Graves' hyperthyroidism. The DNA reads as follows: TGTGCCAGCAGCTTAAGTAGGGGGTACTATGGCTACACCTTC. It codes for CASSLSRGYYGYTF.